This T cell receptor (beta chain) was captured by sequencing in a study of T-cell reconstitution after alpha-beta-depleted transplantation in children. This CDR3 region has 15 residues. V lost 6 bases, J lost 4 bases, and 9 bases stayed unmatched. Unique molecular identifiers were used to barcode this TCRbeta library. In TCRdb, the PCR reads were re-called with MiXCR into one record per CDR3 protein. This table has about 350,000 distinct CDR3 sequences, 13% appearing once. The V gene is TRBV12-3 or TRBV12-4, the J gene TRBJ2-1, with 7 nucleotides matching TRBD1. The sequence was collected from a human donor who donated a stem cell graft to a child with Fanconi anemia. The sample consisted of PBMCs, taken from the stem cell graft. The CDR3 loop is CASRQGVTRYNEQFF. CDR3 coding DNA: TGTGCCAGCAGGCAGGGGGTTACACGGTACAATGAGCAGTTCTTC.